The clone carrying this TCR beta chain was found a few times. The antigen remains undetermined. Trimming stripped 10 bases from V and 5 bases from J, with 17 bases between. The CDR3 loop spans 14 amino acids. In germline, CDR1 is LNHDA, CDR2 SQIVND (reference sequence). The data are from a study of cytomegalovirus exposure and HLA in healthy donors. Whole-study findings and limits: For TCR beta chains, V- and J-gene trimming was later linked to a missense DCLRE1C variant.

Primers for the PCR totalled 60 Vbeta and 13 Jbeta. Measured with immunoSEQ multiplex PCR; TCRdb has only the in-frame clones, and not every one. The sample records over 130,000 clones, about 66% being singletons. The source material was PBMCs. The sequence was collected from a male donor in good health and CMV-seronegative. V is TRBV19 and J is TRBJ2-2, with D perhaps matching TRBD2 (5 bases). The CDR3, as DNA: TGTGCCACCCGACCGCAGGAGGTGACCGGGGAGCTGTTTTTT. Protein product: CATRPQEVTGELFF. Full variable domain (outside the CDR3, taken from reference TRBV19 and TRBJ2-2): DGGITQSPKYLFRKEGQNVTLSCEQNLNHDAMYWYRQDPGQGLRLIYYSQIVNDFQKGDIAEGYSVSREKKESFPLTVTSAQKNPTAFYLCATRPQEVTGELFFGEGSRLTVL.